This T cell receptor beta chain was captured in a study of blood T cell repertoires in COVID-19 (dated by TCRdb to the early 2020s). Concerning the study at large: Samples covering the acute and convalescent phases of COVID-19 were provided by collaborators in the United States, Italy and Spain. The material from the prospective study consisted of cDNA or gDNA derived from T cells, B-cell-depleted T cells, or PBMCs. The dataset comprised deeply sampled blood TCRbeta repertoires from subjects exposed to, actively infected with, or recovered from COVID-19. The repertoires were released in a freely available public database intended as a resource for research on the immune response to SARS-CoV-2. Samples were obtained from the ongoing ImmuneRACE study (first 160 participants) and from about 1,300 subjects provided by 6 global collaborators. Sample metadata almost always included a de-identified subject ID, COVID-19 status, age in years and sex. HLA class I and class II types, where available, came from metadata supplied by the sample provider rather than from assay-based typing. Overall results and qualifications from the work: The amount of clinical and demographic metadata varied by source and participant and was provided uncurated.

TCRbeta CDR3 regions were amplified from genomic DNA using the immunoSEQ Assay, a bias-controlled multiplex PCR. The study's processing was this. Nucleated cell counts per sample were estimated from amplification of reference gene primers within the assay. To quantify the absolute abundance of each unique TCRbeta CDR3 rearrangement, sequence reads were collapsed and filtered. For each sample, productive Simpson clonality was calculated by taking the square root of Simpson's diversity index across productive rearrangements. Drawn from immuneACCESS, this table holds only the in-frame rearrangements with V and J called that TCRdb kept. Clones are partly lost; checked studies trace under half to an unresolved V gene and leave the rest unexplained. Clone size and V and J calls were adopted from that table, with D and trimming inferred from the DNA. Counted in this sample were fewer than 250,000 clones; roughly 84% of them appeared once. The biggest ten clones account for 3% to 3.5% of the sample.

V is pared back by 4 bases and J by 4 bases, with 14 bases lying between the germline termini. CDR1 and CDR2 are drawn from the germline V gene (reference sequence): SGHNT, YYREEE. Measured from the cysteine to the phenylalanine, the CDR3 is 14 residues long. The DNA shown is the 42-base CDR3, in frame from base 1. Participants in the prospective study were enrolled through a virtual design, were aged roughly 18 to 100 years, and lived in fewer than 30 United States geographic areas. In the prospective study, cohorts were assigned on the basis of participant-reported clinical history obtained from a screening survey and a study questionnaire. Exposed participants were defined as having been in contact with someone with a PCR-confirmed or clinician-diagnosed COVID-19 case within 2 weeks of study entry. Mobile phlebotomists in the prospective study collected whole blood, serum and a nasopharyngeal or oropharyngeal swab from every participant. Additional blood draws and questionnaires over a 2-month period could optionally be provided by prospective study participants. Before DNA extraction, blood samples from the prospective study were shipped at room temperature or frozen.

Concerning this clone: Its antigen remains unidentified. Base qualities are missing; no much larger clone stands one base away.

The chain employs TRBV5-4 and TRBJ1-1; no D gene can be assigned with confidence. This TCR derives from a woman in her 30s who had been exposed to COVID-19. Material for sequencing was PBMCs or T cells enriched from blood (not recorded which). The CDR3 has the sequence CASSPVVRVTEAFF. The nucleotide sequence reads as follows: TGTGCCAGCAGCCCAGTGGTCCGGGTCACTGAAGCTTTCTTT.